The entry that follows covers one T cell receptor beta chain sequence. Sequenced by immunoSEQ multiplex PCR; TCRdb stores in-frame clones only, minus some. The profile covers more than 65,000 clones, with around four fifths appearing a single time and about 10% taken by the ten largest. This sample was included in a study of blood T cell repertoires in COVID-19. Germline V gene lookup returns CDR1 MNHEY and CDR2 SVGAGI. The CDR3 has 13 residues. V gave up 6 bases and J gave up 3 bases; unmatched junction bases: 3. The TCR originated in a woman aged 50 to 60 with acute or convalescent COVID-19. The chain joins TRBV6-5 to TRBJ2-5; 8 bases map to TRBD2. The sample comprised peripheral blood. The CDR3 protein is CASSLAGKETQYF. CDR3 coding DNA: TGTGCCAGCAGCTTAGCGGGGAAAGAGACCCAGTACTTC.